The clone carrying this T cell receptor (beta chain) was detected a few times. V shed 1 base and J 0 bases; nucleotides not matched to a gene: 0. Germline loops: CDR1 LGHDT, CDR2 YNNKEL (reference sequence). The CDR3 is 16 residues long. This sample was taken from a study of blood T cell repertoires in COVID-19. TCRdb's copy holds only in-frame clones and misses some; the assay was immunoSEQ multiplex PCR. The sample has roughly 120,000 clones, about nine tenths seen once; the top ten hold approximately 8%. Sample: peripheral blood. This sequence joins TRBV3-1 (or the pseudogene TRBV3-2) and TRBJ2-6, with 7 bases that match TRBD1. This sequence was found in a man between 65 and 85 years old who had recovered from COVID-19. DNA of the CDR3: TGTGCCAGCAGCCAAGGGACAGGCTCTGGGGCCAACGTCCTGACTTTC. Encoded protein: CASSQGTGSGANVLTF.